The 7 T cell receptor beta chains below were found in one sample sequenced in a study of blood T cell repertoires in COVID-19. Only in-frame clones appear in the TCRdb table, and some are missing; sequencing was by immunoSEQ multiplex PCR. The repertoire consists of a few hundred thousand clones, with roughly 81% occurring once and the leading ten covering more than 6.5%. What was sequenced was PBMCs or T cells enriched from blood (not recorded which). These receptors all stem from a woman aged 50 to 60 who had been exposed to COVID-19.

The rearrangement joins TRBV29-1 to TRBJ1-3, with TRBD1 matching over 9 bases. Germline values: CDR1 SQVTM, CDR2 ANQGSEA. There are 17 residues in the CDR3. V was clipped by 1 base and J by 4 bases; unmatched bases: 11. CDR3: CSVEGGWTGTGGNTIYF. CDR3 nucleotide sequence: TGCAGCGTTGAAGGGGGATGGACCGGGACAGGGGGAAACACCATATATTTT.

The chain has TRBV6-6 and TRBJ2-2, with a possible D match to TRBD1 (5 bases). The germline V gene has CDR1 MNHNY and CDR2 SVGAGI (reference sequence). The CDR3 is 15 amino acids. V lost 2 bases and J lost 9, with 16 bases in between. The CDR3, as DNA: TGTGCCAGCAGTTACCCAACCCAGGGAATACGGGAGCTGTTTTTT. This sequence encodes CASSYPTQGIRELFF.

J is TRBJ2-3 and V is TRBV5-5, with TRBD1 matching over 7 bases. Germline V gene lookup returns CDR1 SGHKS and CDR2 YYEKEE (reference sequence). This CDR3 is built from 15 residues. V lost 4 bases and J lost 3; bases outside the gene matches: 8. The CDR3 region is CASSPRQGQTDTQYF. CDR3 nucleotides: TGTGCCAGCAGCCCCAGACAGGGTCAAACAGATACGCAGTATTTT. Filled out from reference TRBV5-5 and TRBJ2-3, the complete variable domain reads DAGVTQSPTHLIKTRGQQVTLRCSPISGHKSVSWYQQVLGQGPQFIFQYYEKEERGRGNFPDRFSARQFPNYSSELNVNALLLGDSALYLCASSPRQGQTDTQYFGPGTRLTVL.

The CDR3 bases are TGTGCCAGCAAGCCCGTAGCTAATTCACCCCTCCACTTT. Protein sequence: CASKPVANSPLHF. The V call is TRBV2, the J call TRBJ1-6; no definite D call. Germline CDR1 is SNHLY and CDR2 is FYNNEI. This CDR3 has 13 residues. V shed 7 bases and J shed 6 bases, with 10 bases lying between them.

J is TRBJ1-1 and V is TRBV28; TRBD1 aligns across 7 bases. The germline V gene encodes CDR1 MDHEN and CDR2 SYDVKM. Losses at the gene ends were 3 bases for V and 7 bases for J; bases not matched to a gene: 14. The CDR3 extends over 16 amino acids. CDR3 sequence reads: CASSFPRTGRTGEAFF. CDR3 in DNA: TGTGCCAGCAGTTTCCCCCGGACAGGTCGTACTGGTGAAGCTTTCTTT.

This chain links TRBV29-1 with TRBJ2-1; TRBD1 might be the D (6 bases). V gave up 6 bases and J gave up 3 bases, with 24 bases separating them. The CDR3 contains 17 residues. The germline CDR1 and CDR2 sequences are SQVTM and ANQGSEA. This chain's CDR3 is CSVQQGAFTQDYNEQFF. CDR3 coding DNA: TGCAGCGTACAACAGGGTGCGTTTACTCAGGACTACAATGAGCAGTTCTTC.

The chain couples TRBV27 to TRBJ2-1; 9 bases match TRBD2. The V gene's germline CDR1 is MNHEY and CDR2 SMNVEV (reference sequence). This CDR3 region has 14 residues. V was pared by 5 bases and J by 8 bases, with 7 bases of the junction left unmatched. The CDR3 reads CASSPPGLAYEQFF. The CDR3, as DNA: TGTGCCAGCAGTCCACCGGGACTAGCCTATGAGCAGTTCTTC.